The entry below gives a single T cell receptor (beta chain) sequence along with its context. The target antigen is unknown. This CDR3 region has 15 residues. The V gene's germline CDR1 is SNHLY and CDR2 FYNNEI. Trimming cost V 6 bases and J 0 bases, with 13 bases left between them. This sample is drawn from a study of cytomegalovirus exposure and HLA in healthy donors. Whole-study findings and limits: Previously analyzed data showed that most TCR beta V segments were productive at a frequency of about 90% or about 30%.

Both 60 Vbeta primers and 13 Jbeta primers went into the PCR. Clones were read by immunoSEQ multiplex PCR, and TCRdb kept only the in-frame ones, dropping some. The data contain 150,000 to 200,000 clones, roughly 87% of them singletons. The sequencing sample was made of PBMCs. V gene TRBV2 combines with J gene TRBJ2-3, with D perhaps TRBD2 (6 bases). The receptor was isolated from a man in his forties or fifties in good health and CMV-seronegative. The CDR3 sequence: CASRGSGTSTDTQYF. The CDR3 DNA is TGTGCCAGCAGGGGTTCCGGGACTAGCACAGATACGCAGTATTTT.